The clone carrying this TCR beta chain was counted between two and nine times. What it recognizes is unknown. These data originate in a study of response to subunit inactivated influenza vaccine. The study's findings and limits: Authors suggested each seasonal influenza vaccination recruits few new T cells.

Each CDR3 protein gets one entry after TCRdb re-called the RT-PCR reads with MiXCR. The sample has about 700,000 distinct CDR3 sequences; approximately 15% are singletons. This CDR3 is 14 amino acids long. Germline V lookup: CDR1 MDHEN, CDR2 SYDVKM. Between the trimmed V and J ends, which lost 5 bases and 7 bases, there was a span of 15 bases. The rearrangement uses TRBV28 and TRBJ2-1; D is undetermined. The clonotype comes from a man aged 50-59 years who received an inactivated influenza vaccine. Sequenced here: PBMCs from blood, sampled 14 to 15 days before vaccination. CDR3 sequence reads: CASSVYGSENEQFF. The CDR3 nucleotides are TGTGCCAGCAGTGTTTATGGGTCAGAAAATGAGCAGTTCTTC. Looking up the rest from reference TRBV28 and TRBJ2-1 gives the full variable domain: DVKVTQSSRYLVKRTGEKVFLECVQDMDHENMFWYRQDPGLGLRLIYFSYDVKMKEKGDIPEGYSVSREKKERFSLILESASTNQTSMYLCASSVYGSENEQFFGPGTRLTVL.